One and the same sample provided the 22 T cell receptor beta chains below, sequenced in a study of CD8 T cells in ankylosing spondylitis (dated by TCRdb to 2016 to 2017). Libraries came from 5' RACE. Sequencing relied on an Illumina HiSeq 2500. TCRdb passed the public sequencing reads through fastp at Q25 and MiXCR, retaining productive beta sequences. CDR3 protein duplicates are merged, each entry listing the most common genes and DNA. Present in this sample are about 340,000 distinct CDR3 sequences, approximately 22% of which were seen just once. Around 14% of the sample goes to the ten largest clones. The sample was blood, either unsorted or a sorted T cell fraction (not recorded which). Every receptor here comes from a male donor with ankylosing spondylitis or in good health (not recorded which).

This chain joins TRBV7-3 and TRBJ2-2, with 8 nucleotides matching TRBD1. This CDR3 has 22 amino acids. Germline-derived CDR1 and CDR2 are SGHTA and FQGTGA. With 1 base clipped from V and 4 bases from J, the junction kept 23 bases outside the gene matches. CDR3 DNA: TGTGCCAGCAGCTTAAAGATCTTTGGGGGCCTGACAGGGGACCCGGGCACCGGGGAGCTGTTTTTT. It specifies CASSLKIFGGLTGDPGTGELFF.

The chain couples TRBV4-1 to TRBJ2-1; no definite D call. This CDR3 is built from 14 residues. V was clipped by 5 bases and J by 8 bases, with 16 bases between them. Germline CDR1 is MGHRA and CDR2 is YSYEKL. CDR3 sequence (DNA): TGCGCCAGCAGCTCGCAGACCCTTGTGGATGAGCAGTTCTTC. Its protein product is CASSSQTLVDEQFF.

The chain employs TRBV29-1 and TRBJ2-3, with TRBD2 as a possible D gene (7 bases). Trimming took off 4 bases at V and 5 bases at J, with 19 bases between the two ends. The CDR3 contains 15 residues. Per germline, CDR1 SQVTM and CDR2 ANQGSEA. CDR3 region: CSVAPRGAAGDTQYF. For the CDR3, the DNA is TGCAGCGTTGCCCCCCGGGGGGCTGCCGGAGATACGCAGTATTTT.

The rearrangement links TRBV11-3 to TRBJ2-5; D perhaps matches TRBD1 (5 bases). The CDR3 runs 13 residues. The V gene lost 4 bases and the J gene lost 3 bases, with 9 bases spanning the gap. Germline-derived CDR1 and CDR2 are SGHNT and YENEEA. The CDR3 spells CASSWGREETQYF. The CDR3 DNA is TGTGCCAGCAGCTGGGGCAGGGAAGAGACCCAGTACTTC.

The DNA of the CDR3 is TGCGCCAGCAGCTCGGACTACCTCTACAATGAGCAGTTCTTC. It translates to CASSSDYLYNEQFF. V gene TRBV5-1 combines with J gene TRBJ2-1; weak D call: TRBD2 (6 bases). Looked up from germline, CDR1 is SGHRS and CDR2 is YFSETQ. V was cut by 3 bases and J by 3 bases, with 10 bases left in between. CDR3 length: 14 amino acids. The full variable domain, rest sourced from reference TRBV5-1 and TRBJ2-1, is KAGVTQTPRYLIKTRGQQVTLSCSPISGHRSVSWYQQTPGQGLQFLFEYFSETQRNKGNFPGRFSGRQFSNSRSEMNVSTLELGDSALYLCASSSDYLYNEQFFGPGTRLTVL.

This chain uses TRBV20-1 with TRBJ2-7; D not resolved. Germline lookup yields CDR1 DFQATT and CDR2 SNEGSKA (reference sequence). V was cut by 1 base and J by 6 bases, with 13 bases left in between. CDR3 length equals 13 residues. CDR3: CSARVEGVVEQYF. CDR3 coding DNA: TGCAGTGCTAGAGTAGAAGGAGTTGTCGAGCAGTACTTC.

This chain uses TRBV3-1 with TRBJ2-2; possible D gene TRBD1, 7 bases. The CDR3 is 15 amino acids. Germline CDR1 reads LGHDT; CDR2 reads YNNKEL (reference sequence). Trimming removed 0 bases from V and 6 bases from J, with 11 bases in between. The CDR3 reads CASSQETGRPGELFF. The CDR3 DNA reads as TGTGCCAGCAGCCAAGAGACAGGGAGGCCCGGGGAGCTGTTTTTT.

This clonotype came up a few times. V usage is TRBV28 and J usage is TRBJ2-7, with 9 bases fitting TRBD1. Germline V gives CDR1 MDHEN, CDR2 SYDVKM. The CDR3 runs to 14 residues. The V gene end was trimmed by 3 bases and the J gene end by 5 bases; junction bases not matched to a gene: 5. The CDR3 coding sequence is TGTGCCAGCAGTTTTGAGGGACAGGGTAACGAGCAGTACTTC. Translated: CASSFEGQGNEQYF.

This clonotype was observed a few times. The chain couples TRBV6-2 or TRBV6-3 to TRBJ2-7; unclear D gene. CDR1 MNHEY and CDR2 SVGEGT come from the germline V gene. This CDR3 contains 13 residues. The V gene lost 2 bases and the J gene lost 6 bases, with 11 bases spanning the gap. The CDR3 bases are TGTGCCAGCAGTTACCCACCCGAGCCCGAGCAGTACTTC. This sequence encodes CASSYPPEPEQYF.

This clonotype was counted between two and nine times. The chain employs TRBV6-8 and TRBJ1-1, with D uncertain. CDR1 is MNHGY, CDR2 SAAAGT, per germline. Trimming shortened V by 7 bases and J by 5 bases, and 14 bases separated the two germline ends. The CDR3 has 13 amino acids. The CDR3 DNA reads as TGTGCCAGCAATTCGGGGTTCGGGACTGAAGCTTTCTTT. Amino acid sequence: CASNSGFGTEAFF.

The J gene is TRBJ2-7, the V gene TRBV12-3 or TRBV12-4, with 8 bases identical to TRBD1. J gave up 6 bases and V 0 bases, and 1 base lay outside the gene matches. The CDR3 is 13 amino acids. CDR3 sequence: CASSLAGTGEQYF. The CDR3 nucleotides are TGTGCCAGCAGTTTAGCCGGGACAGGCGAGCAGTACTTC.

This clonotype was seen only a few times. CDR3 DNA: TGTGCCAGCAGCGCCCAGGACAGGGGCAATCAGCCCCAGCATTTT. Translated, it gives CASSAQDRGNQPQHF. The chain uses TRBV9 and TRBJ1-5, with 8 bases lining up with TRBD1. This CDR3 region has 15 residues. CDR1 is SGDLS and CDR2 is YYNGEE in the germline V gene. V was pared by 3 bases and J by 2 bases, with 4 bases of the junction left unmatched.

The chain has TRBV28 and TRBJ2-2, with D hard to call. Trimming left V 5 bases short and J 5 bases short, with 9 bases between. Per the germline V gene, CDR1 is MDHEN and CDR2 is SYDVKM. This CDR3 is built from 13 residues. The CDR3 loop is CASSPFRTGELFF. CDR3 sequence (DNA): TGTGCCAGCAGTCCCTTTCGGACCGGGGAGCTGTTTTTT.

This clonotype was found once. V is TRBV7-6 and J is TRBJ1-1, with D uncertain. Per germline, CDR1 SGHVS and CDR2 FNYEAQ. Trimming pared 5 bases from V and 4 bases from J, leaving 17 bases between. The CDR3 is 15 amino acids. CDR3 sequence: CASSPASSQGTEAFF. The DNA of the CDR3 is TGTGCCAGCAGCCCGGCCTCTTCCCAAGGCACTGAAGCTTTCTTT.

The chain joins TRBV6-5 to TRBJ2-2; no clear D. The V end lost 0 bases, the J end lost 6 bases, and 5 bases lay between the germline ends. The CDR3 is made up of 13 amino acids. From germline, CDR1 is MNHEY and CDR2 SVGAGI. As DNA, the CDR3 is TGTGCCAGCAGTTACTCGACTCCCGGGGAGCTGTTTTTT. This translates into CASSYSTPGELFF.

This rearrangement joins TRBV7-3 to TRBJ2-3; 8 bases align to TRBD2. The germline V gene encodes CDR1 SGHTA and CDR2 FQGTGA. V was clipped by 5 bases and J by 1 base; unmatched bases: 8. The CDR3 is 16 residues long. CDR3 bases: TGTGCCAGCAGCCCTTGGTCGGGGGGGGGCACAGATACGCAGTATTTT. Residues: CASSPWSGGGTDTQYF.

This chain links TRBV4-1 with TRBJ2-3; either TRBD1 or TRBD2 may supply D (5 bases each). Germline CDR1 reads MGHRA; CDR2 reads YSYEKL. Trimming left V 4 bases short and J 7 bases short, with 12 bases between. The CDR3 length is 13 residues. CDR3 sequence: CASSPMGDHTQYF. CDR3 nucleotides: TGCGCCAGCAGCCCCATGGGGGACCATACGCAGTATTTT.

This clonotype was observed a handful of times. The DNA of the CDR3 is TGTGCCAGCACTTGGGGTTGGGACAGGGGAAGAACCGGGGAGCTGTTTTTT. Amino acids: CASTWGWDRGRTGELFF. The chain has TRBV5-5 and TRBJ2-2; 10 nucleotides line up with TRBD1. The CDR3 extends over 17 amino acids. Losses at the gene ends were 6 bases for V and 5 bases for J; bases not matched to a gene: 13. Per germline, CDR1 SGHKS and CDR2 YYEKEE (reference sequence). Full variable domain (outside the CDR3, taken from reference TRBV5-5 and TRBJ2-2): DAGVTQSPTHLIKTRGQQVTLRCSPISGHKSVSWYQQVLGQGPQFIFQYYEKEERGRGNFPDRFSARQFPNYSSELNVNALLLGDSALYLCASTWGWDRGRTGELFFGEGSRLTVL.

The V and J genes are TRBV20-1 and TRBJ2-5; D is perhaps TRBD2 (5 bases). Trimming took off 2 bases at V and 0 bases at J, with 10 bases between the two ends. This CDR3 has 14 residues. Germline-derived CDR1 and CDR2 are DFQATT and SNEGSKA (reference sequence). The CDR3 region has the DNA TGCAGTGCTAGACTTTCGGGGTACCAAGAGACCCAGTACTTC. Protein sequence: CSARLSGYQETQYF.

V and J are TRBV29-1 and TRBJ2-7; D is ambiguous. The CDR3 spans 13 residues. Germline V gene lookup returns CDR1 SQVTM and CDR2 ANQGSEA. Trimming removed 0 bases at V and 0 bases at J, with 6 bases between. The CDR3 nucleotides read TGCAGCGTTGAAGAGGAGATCTCCTACGAGCAGTACTTC. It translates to CSVEEEISYEQYF.

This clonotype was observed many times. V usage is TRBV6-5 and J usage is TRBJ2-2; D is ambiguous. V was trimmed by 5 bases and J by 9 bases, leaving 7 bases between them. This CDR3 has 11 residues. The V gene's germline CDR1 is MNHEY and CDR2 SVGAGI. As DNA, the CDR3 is TGTGCCAGCAGTGACGGGCGGGAGCTGTTTTTT. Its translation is CASSDGRELFF.

The CDR3 sequence is CASSLSTGTNSPLHF. CDR3 coding DNA: TGCGCCAGCAGCCTATCAACAGGGACTAATTCACCCCTCCACTTT. V usage is TRBV4-1 and J usage is TRBJ1-6, with a possible D match to TRBD1 (6 bases). V shed 4 bases and J shed 6 bases, with 13 bases lying between them. Germline values: CDR1 MGHRA, CDR2 YSYEKL. There are 15 residues in the CDR3.